Listed below are T cell receptor beta chains from one sample, sequenced in a study of shared clonotypes between healthy human individuals. Some clones are missing from TCRdb's copy, which holds only in-frame ones; the method was immunoSEQ multiplex PCR. Among about 590,000 clones listed, 95% were seen once. Material for sequencing was naive CD8+ T cells sorted from blood. These receptors all come from a woman aged 25-40 years in good health. Both conserved end residues are part of each CDR3. The D gene is left open where the match is weak. Expanded clones are given a class, and other clones once, few, many or no size at all.

clone size: -; J gene: TRBJ2-1; D gene: -; V gene: TRBV28; CDR3 protein: CASSLGQLSYNEQFF; CDR3 DNA: TGTGCCAGCAGTTTAGGGCAGCTCTCCTACAATGAGCAGTTCTTC
clone size: -; J gene: TRBJ2-7; D gene: TRBD1; V gene: TRBV6-1; CDR3 protein: CASIAGTGYYEQYF; CDR3 DNA: TGTGCCAGCATTGCCGGGACAGGGTACTACGAGCAGTACTTC
clone size: -; J gene: TRBJ2-3; D gene: TRBD2; V gene: TRBV7-9; CDR3 protein: CASSTSASGRDTQYF; CDR3 DNA: TGTGCCAGCAGCACCAGTGCTAGCGGGAGAGATACGCAGTATTTT
clone size: -; J gene: TRBJ2-7; D gene: TRBD2; V gene: TRBV28; CDR3 protein: CASSTTSGSSYEQYF; CDR3 DNA: TGTGCCAGCAGCACGACTAGCGGCAGCTCCTACGAGCAGTACTTC
clone size: -; J gene: TRBJ1-2; D gene: -; V gene: TRBV5-8; CDR3 protein: CASSLINHLTGYTF; CDR3 DNA: TGTGCCAGCAGCTTGATCAACCACCTGACTGGCTACACCTTC
clone size: -; J gene: TRBJ2-1; D gene: TRBD2; V gene: TRBV4-2; CDR3 protein: CASSQYSGGDYNEQFF; CDR3 DNA: TGTGCCAGCAGCCAATATAGCGGGGGAGACTACAATGAGCAGTTCTTC
clone size: -; J gene: TRBJ1-1; D gene: -; V gene: TRBV9; CDR3 protein: CASSVLRGADTEAFF; CDR3 DNA: TGTGCCAGCAGCGTTTTACGGGGCGCAGACACTGAAGCTTTCTTT
clone size: -; J gene: TRBJ2-7; D gene: -; V gene: TRBV5-6; CDR3 protein: CASSLESRPYEQYF; CDR3 DNA: TGTGCCAGCAGCTTGGAGTCCAGACCCTACGAGCAGTACTTC
clone size: -; J gene: TRBJ1-1; D gene: TRBD1; V gene: TRBV7-8; CDR3 protein: CASSLDGGGGTEAFF; CDR3 DNA: TGTGCCAGCAGCTTAGATGGAGGGGGCGGCACTGAAGCTTTCTTT
clone size: -; J gene: TRBJ2-5; D gene: -; V gene: TRBV30; CDR3 protein: CAWSVSSAQETQYF; CDR3 DNA: TGTGCCTGGAGTGTGAGCAGTGCCCAAGAGACCCAGTACTTC
clone size: -; J gene: TRBJ2-7; D gene: -; V gene: TRBV5-6; CDR3 protein: CASSLGSGYEQYF; CDR3 DNA: TGTGCCAGCAGCCTGGGGTCCGGCTACGAGCAGTACTTC
clone size: -; J gene: TRBJ2-4; D gene: -; V gene: TRBV5-6; CDR3 protein: CASSLVSGEITNIQYF; CDR3 DNA: TGTGCCAGCAGCTTGGTTTCGGGGGAGATAACAAACATTCAGTACTTC
clone size: -; J gene: TRBJ2-7; D gene: -; V gene: TRBV15; CDR3 protein: CATSRDRGQNYEQYF; CDR3 DNA: TGTGCCACCAGCAGAGACAGGGGCCAAAACTACGAGCAGTACTTC
clone size: -; J gene: TRBJ2-7; D gene: -; V gene: TRBV10-3; CDR3 protein: CAISPQGTYEQYF; CDR3 DNA: TGTGCCATCAGTCCCCAGGGTACCTACGAGCAGTACTTC
clone size: -; J gene: TRBJ2-6; D gene: -; V gene: TRBV5-1; CDR3 protein: CASSLRDSVSGANVLTF; CDR3 DNA: TGCGCCAGCAGCTTGCGAGACAGCGTCTCTGGGGCCAACGTCCTGACTTTC
clone size: -; J gene: TRBJ2-3; D gene: -; V gene: TRBV5-6; CDR3 protein: CASSLVARTDTQYF; CDR3 DNA: TGTGCCAGCAGCTTGGTGGCGCGAACAGATACGCAGTATTTT
clone size: -; J gene: TRBJ1-2; D gene: TRBD1; V gene: TRBV19; CDR3 protein: CASSLGQGRVSGYTF; CDR3 DNA: TGTGCCAGTAGTCTCGGACAGGGGCGCGTTAGTGGCTACACCTTC
clone size: -; J gene: TRBJ2-5; D gene: -; V gene: TRBV19; CDR3 protein: CASSIMTEPRGTQYF; CDR3 DNA: TGTGCCAGTAGTATAATGACGGAGCCAAGGGGGACCCAGTACTTC
clone size: -; J gene: TRBJ2-3; D gene: -; V gene: TRBV28; CDR3 protein: CASSFRAFTTDTQYF; CDR3 DNA: TGTGCCAGCAGTTTTCGAGCCTTTACTACAGATACGCAGTATTTT
clone size: -; J gene: TRBJ2-2; D gene: TRBD1; V gene: TRBV15; CDR3 protein: CATSRVPGQGLNTGELFF; CDR3 DNA: TGTGCCACCAGCAGGGTCCCGGGACAGGGTTTGAACACCGGGGAGCTGTTTTTT
clone size: -; J gene: TRBJ1-2; D gene: -; V gene: TRBV15; CDR3 protein: CATSRDGEGGYTF; CDR3 DNA: TGTGCCACCAGCAGAGATGGGGAGGGTGGCTACACCTTC
clone size: -; J gene: TRBJ2-1; D gene: -; V gene: TRBV6-5; CDR3 protein: CASSQPGNYNEQFF; CDR3 DNA: TGTGCCAGCAGTCAACCGGGGAATTACAATGAGCAGTTCTTC
clone size: -; J gene: TRBJ1-2; D gene: TRBD1; V gene: TRBV28; CDR3 protein: CASSLRYRGGHGYTF; CDR3 DNA: TGTGCCAGCAGTTTAAGGTACAGGGGGGGCCATGGCTACACCTTC
clone size: once; J gene: TRBJ1-1; D gene: -; V gene: TRBV28; CDR3 protein: CASSFTSEAFF; CDR3 DNA: TGTGCCAGCAGTTTCACGAGTGAAGCTTTCTTT
clone size: -; J gene: TRBJ1-1; D gene: -; V gene: TRBV27; CDR3 protein: CASSSTTGVNTEAFF; CDR3 DNA: TGTGCCAGCAGTTCCACTACAGGAGTGAACACTGAAGCTTTCTTT
clone size: -; J gene: TRBJ1-1; D gene: TRBD1; V gene: TRBV28; CDR3 protein: CASSGQGALFTEAFF; CDR3 DNA: TGTGCCAGCAGCGGACAGGGGGCCTTGTTCACTGAAGCTTTCTTT
clone size: -; J gene: TRBJ2-6; D gene: -; V gene: TRBV13; CDR3 protein: CASSLDGVGANVLTF; CDR3 DNA: TGTGCCAGCAGCTTAGATGGGGTTGGGGCCAACGTCCTGACTTTC
clone size: -; J gene: TRBJ1-1; D gene: -; V gene: TRBV6-1; CDR3 protein: CASKPRDYTEAFF; CDR3 DNA: TGTGCCAGCAAACCCCGGGACTATACTGAAGCTTTCTTT
clone size: -; J gene: TRBJ2-7; D gene: TRBD1; V gene: TRBV7-9; CDR3 protein: CASSSQGATYEQYF; CDR3 DNA: TGTGCCAGCAGCTCCCAGGGGGCGACCTACGAGCAGTACTTC
clone size: -; J gene: TRBJ2-1; D gene: TRBD2; V gene: TRBV2; CDR3 protein: CASSEFGGSYNEQFF; CDR3 DNA: TGTGCCAGCAGTGAATTCGGGGGGTCCTATAATGAGCAGTTCTTC
clone size: -; J gene: TRBJ1-1; D gene: -; V gene: TRBV11-2; CDR3 protein: CASSLDPGGTEAFF; CDR3 DNA: TGTGCCAGCAGCTTAGATCCCGGGGGTACTGAAGCTTTCTTT